This T cell receptor beta chain was captured in a study of blood T cell repertoires in COVID-19. The repertoire was sequenced with immunoSEQ multiplex PCR; TCRdb's copy has only in-frame clones and lacks some. This sample has some 120,000 clones, with approximately 89% found just once. The V gene end was trimmed by 2 bases and the J gene end by 5 bases; junction bases not matched to a gene: 11. Germline CDR1 WSHSY, CDR2 SAAADI. CDR3 length: 17 residues. The sequenced material came from peripheral blood. This TCR came from a woman aged 60 to 75 with acute or convalescent COVID-19. The chain uses TRBV10-2 and TRBJ2-1; 8 positions agree with TRBD2. The CDR3 sequence: CASSESAGGRLNNEQFF. The CDR3 region has the DNA TGCGCCAGCAGTGAGAGTGCGGGCGGGAGGCTGAACAATGAGCAGTTCTTC.